This TCR beta chain derives from a study of tumor and adjacent non-tumor tissue in lung cancer. Study-level background: Patients comprised about a dozen adenocarcinoma, 2 squamous cell carcinoma and 1 small cell lung cancer. Stage I to III disease affected ten to eleven men and 5 women aged about 31 to 76.

Comment on this clonotype: The CDR3 ends on some other residue instead of the conserved phenylalanine or tryptophan, so this is likely a read error.

Three rounds of nested PCR, following a modified ARM-PCR protocol, produced the TCRbeta library. TCRdb called the multiplex PCR reads again in MiXCR, with one record for every CDR3 protein. The sample has approximately 110,000 distinct CDR3 sequences; around 80% are singletons. RNA was extracted from bulk tissue without any cell sorting. This CDR3 has 15 residues. From germline, CDR1 is SGHAT and CDR2 FQNNGV. V is TRBV11-2 and J is TRBJ2-3; D possibly corresponds to TRBD1 (5 bases). The J call may be faulty, since TRBJ1-5 better matches the DNA end. The sample comprised lung tumor tissue. The source of this sequence is a woman aged 60-75 years with non-small cell lung cancer. CDR3 coding DNA: TGTGCCAGCAGCGCCACTGGGACGGCCACAGATACGCAGCATTTA. Translated, it gives CASSATGTATDTQHL.